Following are 13 T cell receptor beta chains from one sample sequenced in a study of T cells in Graves' hyperthyroidism and ophthalmopathy. Regions amplified from RNA transcripts were the TCR beta CDR3 regions. An initial round of RT-PCR targeting the TCR CDR3 relied on the HTBI primer set. TCRdb itself ran the multiplex PCR reads through MiXCR, one entry per CDR3 protein. The sample yields hundreds of thousands of distinct CDR3 sequences, about 17% seen once. The material sequenced was blood. The source is a woman aged 45-60 years with Graves' hyperthyroidism that later progressed to Graves' ophthalmopathy.

V and J are TRBV19 and TRBJ2-7; 7 bases match TRBD1. V lost 3 bases, J lost 0 bases, and 8 bases stayed unmatched. Per germline, CDR1 LNHDA and CDR2 SQIVND (reference sequence). This CDR3 region has 16 residues. The CDR3 bases are TGTGCCAGTAGTATTTTCCCAAGGGACAGCTCCTACGAGCAGTACTTC. Residues: CASSIFPRDSSYEQYF. Filled out from reference TRBV19 and TRBJ2-7, the complete variable domain reads DGGITQSPKYLFRKEGQNVTLSCEQNLNHDAMYWYRQDPGQGLRLIYYSQIVNDFQKGDIAEGYSVSREKKESFPLTVTSAQKNPTAFYLCASSIFPRDSSYEQYFGPGTRLTVT.

The chain employs TRBV5-5 and TRBJ2-7, with unresolved D. The CDR3 has 12 amino acids. Germline V gene data show CDR1 as SGHKS and CDR2 as YYEKEE (reference sequence). V lost 2 bases to trimming and J lost 3 bases, with 6 bases between them. CDR3 DNA sequence: TGTGCCAGCAGCTTCCGGTTCTACGAGCAGTACTTC. Encoded protein: CASSFRFYEQYF. Full variable domain (outside the CDR3, taken from reference TRBV5-5 and TRBJ2-7): DAGVTQSPTHLIKTRGQQVTLRCSPISGHKSVSWYQQVLGQGPQFIFQYYEKEERGRGNFPDRFSARQFPNYSSELNVNALLLGDSALYLCASSFRFYEQYFGPGTRLTVT.

This rearrangement joins TRBV10-3 to TRBJ2-7; D perhaps matches TRBD2 (6 bases). V lost 2 bases and J lost 5, with 7 bases in between. This CDR3 region has 12 residues. CDR1 and CDR2 (germline): ENHRY, SYGVKD. CDR3 amino acids: CAISEREDEQYF. The CDR3 bases are TGTGCCATCAGTGAGAGGGAGGACGAGCAGTACTTC.

This clonotype was counted many times. This chain links TRBV2 with TRBJ1-1; D not certain. This CDR3 spans 13 amino acids. The ends were cut back, 0 bases at V and 7 bases at J, with 9 bases in the middle. The germline CDR1 and CDR2 sequences are SNHLY and FYNNEI. Written as DNA, the CDR3 is TGTGCCAGCAGTGAAGCAGACGGTGTTGAAGCTTTCTTT. Protein product: CASSEADGVEAFF. Using reference TRBV2 and TRBJ1-1 for the parts outside the CDR3, the full variable domain is EPEVTQTPSHQVTQMGQEVILRCVPISNHLYFYWYRQILGQKVEFLVSFYNNEISEKSEIFDDQFSVERPDGSNFTLKIRSTKLEDSAMYFCASSEADGVEAFFGQGTRLTVV.

This clonotype appeared many times. Here the CDR3 reads CASSLGEGGLAFF. CDR3 DNA: TGTGCCAGCAGCTTGGGGGAGGGAGGGCTGGCTTTCTTT. V gene TRBV5-4 combines with J gene TRBJ1-1; no definite D call. Trimming cost V 0 bases and J 11 bases, with 14 bases left between them. The CDR3 is 13 residues long. CDR1 is SGHNT and CDR2 is YYREEE in the germline V gene (reference sequence).

This chain joins TRBV7-9 and TRBJ2-3, with 11 bases matching TRBD2. The V gene's germline CDR1 is SEHNR and CDR2 FQNEAQ (reference sequence). Trimming took 5 bases from V and 1 from J; bases not matched to a gene: 11. This CDR3 has 18 residues. Written as DNA, the CDR3 is TGTGCCAGCAGCCGACCCTCGGGACTAGCGGTACGCACAGATACGCAGTATTTT. Encoded protein: CASSRPSGLAVRTDTQYF.

This sequence joins TRBV5-1 and TRBJ2-2; 10 bases align to TRBD1. CDR1 is SGHRS, CDR2 YFSETQ, per germline. This CDR3 spans 17 amino acids. V gave up 4 bases and J gave up 6 bases; unmatched junction bases: 12. The CDR3 region has the DNA TGCGCCAGCAGCGTAAAGGACAGGGGGTTTTACGCCGGGGAGCTGTTTTTT. Protein product: CASSVKDRGFYAGELFF. The full variable domain, in which reference TRBV5-1 and TRBJ2-2 provide the parts outside the CDR3, is KAGVTQTPRYLIKTRGQQVTLSCSPISGHRSVSWYQQTPGQGLQFLFEYFSETQRNKGNFPGRFSGRQFSNSRSEMNVSTLELGDSALYLCASSVKDRGFYAGELFFGEGSRLTVL.

This clonotype has only a few counts. The chain links TRBV7-9 to TRBJ2-3; D perhaps matches TRBD2 (5 bases). V dropped 7 bases and J dropped 0 bases, with 11 bases sitting between them. Per germline, CDR1 SEHNR and CDR2 FQNEAQ (reference sequence). The length of the CDR3 is 14 residues. The CDR3 sequence is CASIQSGSTDTQYF. Written as DNA, the CDR3 is TGTGCCAGCATCCAAAGCGGAAGCACAGATACGCAGTATTTT.

This clonotype was picked up many times. In DNA, the CDR3 is TGTGCCAGCAGCCAAGATCTCGGGGGACTTGACACTGAAGCTTTCTTT. Translating gives CASSQDLGGLDTEAFF. V and J are TRBV3-1 and TRBJ1-1; the D gene is possibly TRBD1 (5 bases). The CDR3 spans 16 residues. Trimming pared 0 bases from V and 3 bases from J, leaving 14 bases between. The germline V gene encodes CDR1 LGHDT and CDR2 YNNKEL (reference sequence).

This chain links TRBV11-1 with TRBJ1-1, with D perhaps TRBD1 (5 bases). Germline assignment: CDR1 SGHAT and CDR2 FQDESV (reference sequence). This CDR3 comprises 15 residues. V lost 1 base and J 3 bases, leaving 12 bases between the germline ends. The CDR3 is CASSLGRVSDTEAFF. CDR3 DNA sequence: TGTGCCAGCAGCTTAGGCAGGGTTTCGGACACTGAAGCTTTCTTT.

In nucleotides, the CDR3 is TGCAGTGCTAGAGATCTGACTAGCGGGGGGGCTGAGCAGTTCTTC. It is translated as CSARDLTSGGAEQFF. The chain links TRBV20-1 to TRBJ2-1, with 14 bases identical to TRBD2. Trimming at V came to 0 bases and at J to 9 bases, leaving 4 bases not matched to a gene. There are 15 residues in the CDR3. The V gene's germline CDR1 is DFQATT and CDR2 SNEGSKA (reference sequence).

This clonotype was detected a few times. The V gene is TRBV29-1, the J gene TRBJ2-5; D may be TRBD2 (5 bases). V was pared by 4 bases and J by 1 base, with 16 bases between. The germline V gene has CDR1 SQVTM and CDR2 ANQGSEA. CDR3 length equals 15 residues. The CDR3 loop reads CSVVGGMGSQETQYF. CDR3 in DNA: TGCAGCGTTGTAGGCGGTATGGGGAGCCAAGAGACCCAGTACTTC.

The rearrangement uses TRBV5-1 and TRBJ2-3; D not resolved. The V end was cut by 0 bases, the J end by 7 bases, with 6 bases between. The CDR3 contains 12 residues. Germline assignment: CDR1 SGHRS and CDR2 YFSETQ. Here the CDR3 DNA reads TGCGCCAGCAGCTTGGGAGGTTATACGCAGTATTTT. It encodes CASSLGGYTQYF. The full variable domain, rest sourced from reference TRBV5-1 and TRBJ2-3, is KAGVTQTPRYLIKTRGQQVTLSCSPISGHRSVSWYQQTPGQGLQFLFEYFSETQRNKGNFPGRFSGRQFSNSRSEMNVSTLELGDSALYLCASSLGGYTQYFGPGTRLTVL.